The 10 T cell receptor beta chains reported below all come from one sample, sequenced in a study of tumor-infiltrating lymphocytes in primary liver carcinoma. The template, roughly 550 ng total RNA, yielded TCR beta cDNA made with a constant-region primer. Libraries of TCR beta came from three nested multiplex PCR rounds with slightly modified ARM-PCR. Researchers ran the first two PCR rounds for about 11 cycles each with TRBV1-TRBV30 forward primers and a C-beta reverse primer. A single record per CDR3 protein comes from TCRdb applying MiXCR to the multiplex PCR reads. The sample has about 210,000 distinct CDR3 sequences, 70% to 90% seen once; the top ten hold over 15%. Taking about 18-32 mg of unsorted bulk tissue, the authors co-extracted RNA and DNA. Material: tumor tissue from primary liver carcinoma. Every receptor here comes from a man aged 40-49 years with primary liver carcinoma and hepatitis B virus infection.

Note on this clonotype: Compared with germline, one end of the junction differs, possibly owing to a read error. The V gene is TRBV4-1, the J gene TRBJ2-1; the match to TRBD2 covers 11 bases. Germline CDR1 is MGHRA and CDR2 is YSYEKL. This CDR3 has 17 amino acids. In DNA, the CDR3 is TGCGTCAGCAGCCCCAGAGCGATAGCGGGAGGGCGTAGTGAGCAGTTCTTC. Protein sequence: CVSSPRAIAGGRSEQFF.

Worth noting for this clonotype: One junction end disagrees with the germline gene, perhaps due to a read error. J is TRBJ1-5 and V is TRBV29-1; D is perhaps TRBD1 (6 bases). CDR1 and CDR2 from the germline V gene are SQVTM and ANQGSEA. The CDR3 spans 13 residues. The CDR3 is CNVVGQINQPHDF. The CDR3 DNA reads TGCAACGTTGTCGGACAGATCAATCAGCCCCATGATTTT.

In the case of this clonotype: The junction departs from germline at one end; a sequencing error may be responsible. The V and J genes are TRBV6-5 and TRBJ2-3; D not resolved. Germline V gives CDR1 MNHEY, CDR2 SVGAGI. The CDR3 consists of 16 residues. The CDR3 DNA reads TGTGCCTGCAGAACGGGTGGGAACATGGTCTATCATACGCAGTATTTT. The encoded protein is CACRTGGNMVYHTQYF.

Comment on this clonotype: One junction end does not reproduce the germline sequence, and a read error may be involved. This chain connects TRBV6-2 or TRBV6-3 to TRBJ2-5; a weak D match, TRBD2 (6 bases). CDR1 and CDR2 from the germline V gene are MNHEY and SVGEGT. This CDR3 contains 15 residues. The CDR3 here is CASSPLLASGESQYF. The CDR3 DNA reads as TGTGCCAGCAGCCCCCTGCTAGCGAGCGGAGAGAGCCAGTACTTC.

Worth noting for this clonotype: One junction end disagrees with the germline gene, perhaps due to a read error. The chain couples TRBV5-4 to TRBJ2-3; D gene uncertain. Germline loops: CDR1 SGHNT, CDR2 YYREEE (reference sequence). The CDR3 sequence is 15 residues long. Here the CDR3 DNA reads TGTGCCAGCAGCTTGTGGTTGGTCTCGGGTGATACACAGTATTTT. This codes for CASSLWLVSGDTQYF.

The chain links TRBV30 to TRBJ2-2, with D perhaps matching TRBD1 (6 bases). Germline CDR1 GTSNPN, CDR2 SVGIG (reference sequence). The CDR3 consists of 12 residues. In DNA, the CDR3 is TGTGCATGTAGTGTACAGGGAGGGGAGCTGTTTTTT. As protein: CACSVQGGELFF.

This clonotype has a single count. A read error is possible here, since a much larger clone lies one base away. The chain links TRBV28 to TRBJ1-5; no firm D call. The CDR3 contains 12 residues. Germline V lookup: CDR1 MDHEN, CDR2 SYDVKM. The V end lost 9 bases, the J end lost 4 bases, and 10 bases lay between the germline ends. The CDR3 region has the DNA TGTGCCAGGAATCAAGGGAATCAGCCCCAGCATTTT. Translating it yields CARNQGNQPQHF.

Concerning this clonotype itself: Sequence at one end of the junction differs from germline and may be a read error. The chain recombines TRBV29-1 with TRBJ2-1; 7 nucleotides agree with TRBD1. The length of the CDR3 is 12 residues. Germline V gene sequence: CDR1 SQVTM, CDR2 ANQGSEA. The CDR3: CSVIIPGQLQFF. In DNA form, the CDR3 reads TGTAGCGTTATAATCCCGGGACAGTTGCAGTTCTTC.

The chain recombines TRBV4-3 with TRBJ2-1, with D maybe TRBD2 (6 bases). Per germline, CDR1 LGHNA and CDR2 YSLEER. V was pared by 0 bases and J by 10 bases, with 10 bases between. The CDR3 sequence is 13 residues long. CDR3 sequence reads: CASSQEAGIEQFF. The CDR3 coding sequence is TGCGCCAGCAGCCAAGAGGCGGGAATCGAGCAGTTCTTC.

The chain joins TRBV6-1 to TRBJ2-1; 9 nucleotides line up with TRBD1. Germline assignment: CDR1 MNHNS and CDR2 SASEGT. The junction had 5 bases not matched to a gene; V was cut back by 3 bases and J by 5 bases. The CDR3 has 15 amino acids. This CDR3 reads CASSEGTGKNNEQFF. CDR3 nucleotides: TGTGCCAGCAGTGAGGGGACAGGGAAAAACAATGAGCAGTTCTTC.